Shown below are 3 T cell receptor beta chains from a single sample sequenced in a study of blood T cells in healthy people across ages. Then a second PCR, running roughly 7 to 11 cycles, was carried out with a sample-barcoded 5' primer and a J-beta primer mix. TCRdb reanalysed the 5' RACE reads using MiXCR and keeps one entry per CDR3 protein. Here the sample spans approximately 780,000 distinct CDR3 sequences, more than 25% being singletons. This sample also appeared in a second study, on T cells of mothers and their children.

Sequencing input: blood. The receptors originated from a boy younger than 18 in good health.

The chain combines TRBV7-9 with TRBJ1-2; D remains unclear. The ends were cut back, 4 bases at V and 0 bases at J, with 12 bases in the middle. Per germline, CDR1 SEHNR and CDR2 FQNEAQ (reference sequence). CDR3 size: 15 residues. Here the CDR3 DNA reads TGTGCCAGCAGCTCCTCAGACCGACCTAACTATGGCTACACCTTC. As protein: CASSSSDRPNYGYTF. The full variable domain, rest sourced from reference TRBV7-9 and TRBJ1-2, is DTGVSQNPRHKITKRGQNVTFRCDPISEHNRLYWYRQTLGQGPEFLTYFQNEAQLEKSRLLSDRFSAERPKGSFSTLEIQRTEQGDSAMYLCASSSSDRPNYGYTFGSGTRLTVV.

This clonotype has more than one count but fewer than ten. The chain has TRBV11-3 and TRBJ2-1; TRBD2 is a possible D gene (6 bases). This CDR3 is 12 amino acids long. Deletions cut 5 bases from V and 12 bases from J, with 14 bases between. Per germline, CDR1 SGHNT and CDR2 YENEEA. CDR3 nucleotide sequence: TGTGCCAGCAGCCTTGGGACTGGATTGCAGTTCTTC. Its translation: CASSLGTGLQFF.

This chain connects TRBV30 to TRBJ1-2, with 7 bases fitting TRBD1. Trimming at V came to 3 bases and at J to 3 bases, leaving 13 bases not matched to a gene. The germline CDR1 and CDR2 sequences are GTSNPN and SVGIG (reference sequence). CDR3 size: 16 residues. The CDR3 is CAWRDKGQPSDYGYTF. CDR3 bases: TGTGCCTGGAGAGACAAGGGACAGCCTAGCGACTATGGCTACACCTTC. Full variable domain (remainder filled in from reference TRBV30 and TRBJ1-2): SQTIHQWPATLVQPVGSPLSLECTVEGTSNPNLYWYRQAAGRGLQLLFYSVGIGQISSEVPQNLSASRPQDRQFILSSKKLLLSDSGFYLCAWRDKGQPSDYGYTFGSGTRLTVV.